The next 32 T cell receptor beta chains were all read from a single sample in a study of CD8 T cells in Susac syndrome. 0.5 to 1 ug RNA was reverse transcribed with random hexamers. TCRdb reprocessed the immunoSEQ multiplex PCR reads via MiXCR and lists one record per CDR3 protein. The sample consists of just over 150,000 distinct CDR3 sequences, over 95% of them appearing once. Sample: CD8+ T cells from PBMCs. The receptors shown here come from a human donor with multiple sclerosis.

V is TRBV20-1 and J is TRBJ1-1; no clear D. The CDR3 sequence is 11 residues long. Trimming shortened V by 0 bases and J by 8 bases, and 7 bases separated the two germline ends. Germline V gives CDR1 DFQATT, CDR2 SNEGSKA (reference sequence). DNA for the CDR3: TGCAGTGCTAGAGATGGCAGAGAAGCTTTCTTT. It yields the protein CSARDGREAFF.

The rearrangement uses TRBV7-6 and TRBJ1-1; TRBD1 matches 7 bases. Germline CDR1 SGHVS, CDR2 FNYEAQ. This CDR3 is built from 15 residues. J lost 4 bases, V lost 6 bases, and 11 bases had no gene match. The CDR3 here is CASSHQGGRSTEAFF. The CDR3 bases are TGTGCCAGCAGTCACCAGGGGGGGAGGAGCACTGAAGCTTTCTTT.

The gene calls are TRBV15 and TRBJ2-7; the match to TRBD1 covers 7 bases. V trimming: 5 bases; J trimming: 4 bases; junction bases outside the gene matches: 14. Germline CDR1 and CDR2: LNHNV and YYDKDF (reference sequence). The CDR3 runs 16 residues. The CDR3 region has the DNA TGTGCCACCAGCTTACCTGAGGGGACAGCACCTTACGAGCAGTACTTC. Amino acids: CATSLPEGTAPYEQYF.

V is TRBV20-1 and J is TRBJ2-3; 8 bases fit TRBD2. CDR1 and CDR2 (germline): DFQATT, SNEGSKA (reference sequence). The J segment lost 8 bases and the V segment lost 4 bases, leaving 8 bases of the junction unmatched. The CDR3 runs 13 residues. This CDR3 reads CSATQRGGITQYF. The CDR3 DNA is TGCAGTGCTACACAACGGGGGGGGATTACGCAGTATTTT.

The gene calls are TRBV30 and TRBJ2-3; 13 bases are shared with TRBD2. The V gene's germline CDR1 is GTSNPN and CDR2 SVGIG (reference sequence). The CDR3 consists of 16 residues. The V and J ends lost 1 base and 1 base, in that order; junction bases with no gene match: 2. CDR3 sequence (DNA): TGTGCCTGGAGTGGAGGACTAGCGGGGGGCACAGATACGCAGTATTTT. Translating gives CAWSGGLAGGTDTQYF.

The V call is TRBV20-1, the J call TRBJ2-1; the D gene is possibly TRBD2 (5 bases). V was shortened by 4 bases and J by 3 bases, with 7 bases between the two germline ends. The CDR3 contains 12 residues. Germline CDR1 is DFQATT and CDR2 is SNEGSKA (reference sequence). CDR3 DNA: TGCAGTGCTAAGGACTTCTACAATGAGCAGTTCTTC. Its translation is CSAKDFYNEQFF.

The chain uses TRBV20-1 and TRBJ1-1, with no clear D. Per the germline V gene, CDR1 is DFQATT and CDR2 is SNEGSKA (reference sequence). This CDR3 is 12 amino acids long. V lost 2 bases and J lost 4, with 8 bases in between. This CDR3 is CSARPLGTEAFF. For the CDR3, the DNA is TGCAGTGCTAGACCTCTGGGCACTGAAGCTTTCTTT.

This sequence joins TRBV19 and TRBJ1-6; the D gene is possibly TRBD1 (5 bases). The CDR3 length is 13 residues. CDR1 and CDR2 (germline): LNHDA, SQIVND (reference sequence). V lost 6 bases and J 9 bases, leaving 12 bases between the germline ends. The CDR3 nucleotides are TGTGCCAGTAGCGACAGTTTGGGTTCACCCCTCCACTTT. Amino acid sequence: CASSDSLGSPLHF.

V is TRBV25-1 and J is TRBJ1-1; 9 bases line up with TRBD1. The CDR3 is 14 amino acids. Germline assignment: CDR1 MGHDK and CDR2 SYGVNS. The junction had 5 bases not matched to a gene; V was cut back by 1 base and J by 8 bases. CDR3 coding DNA: TGTGCCAGCAGTGAATTGGGACAGGGTATCGAAGCTTTCTTT. Protein: CASSELGQGIEAFF.

The gene calls are TRBV7-9 and TRBJ1-4; D possibly corresponds to TRBD1 (5 bases). The CDR3 is made up of 14 amino acids. With 5 bases removed from V and 3 bases from J, the gap between germline ends came to 10 bases. Germline V gives CDR1 SEHNR, CDR2 FQNEAQ (reference sequence). In nucleotides, the CDR3 is TGTGCCAGCAGCGGGGGACGGTCTAATGAAAAACTGTTTTTT. Its protein is CASSGGRSNEKLFF.

V gene TRBV3-1 combines with J gene TRBJ1-1; D gene ambiguous. The CDR3 is made up of 14 amino acids. With 0 bases removed from V and 4 bases from J, the gap between germline ends came to 9 bases. Germline CDR1 LGHDT, CDR2 YNNKEL (reference sequence). The CDR3 coding sequence is TGTGCCAGCAGCCAAGAGGGGTTGGGCACTGAAGCTTTCTTT. Translating gives CASSQEGLGTEAFF.

This chain connects TRBV30 to TRBJ1-2, with D possibly TRBD1 on 5 matching bases. Trimming removed 0 bases at V and 6 bases at J, with 17 bases between. Germline V gene lookup returns CDR1 GTSNPN and CDR2 SVGIG (reference sequence). The CDR3 runs 15 residues. This CDR3 reads CAWSVQSAGMDGYTF. The CDR3 DNA is TGTGCCTGGAGTGTACAGTCGGCAGGGATGGATGGCTACACCTTC.

This clonotype has only one observation. The V gene is TRBV7-9, the J gene TRBJ2-5; D is undetermined. This CDR3 contains 14 residues. Germline V gene lookup returns CDR1 SEHNR and CDR2 FQNEAQ (reference sequence). Trimming cost V 5 bases and J 3 bases, with 13 bases left between them. This CDR3 is CASSARPRKETQYF. Here the CDR3 DNA reads TGTGCCAGCAGCGCCCGACCTAGAAAAGAGACCCAGTACTTC. The variable domain in full, with the rest retrieved from reference TRBV7-9 and TRBJ2-5, is DTGVSQNPRHKITKRGQNVTFRCDPISEHNRLYWYRQTLGQGPEFLTYFQNEAQLEKSRLLSDRFSAERPKGSFSTLEIQRTEQGDSAMYLCASSARPRKETQYFGPGTRLLVL.

This chain connects TRBV11-2 to TRBJ2-3; 7 nucleotides align to TRBD1. The CDR3 spans 15 residues. The junction had 9 bases not matched to a gene; V was cut back by 4 bases and J by 5 bases. Germline CDR1 and CDR2: SGHAT and FQNNGV. CDR3 residues: CASSSLDRSGDTQYF. DNA for the CDR3: TGTGCCAGCAGCTCCTTGGACAGGTCAGGAGATACGCAGTATTTT.

V is TRBV12-5 and J is TRBJ2-6; D is undetermined. The CDR3 consists of 18 residues. Trimming took off 1 base at V and 1 base at J, with 14 bases between the two ends. Germline lookup yields CDR1 LGHNT and CDR2 FRNRAP. CDR3 nucleotides: TGTGCTAGTGGTTTGGGGATAACGGCGGCGTCTGGGGCCAACGTCCTGACTTTC. The encoded protein is CASGLGITAASGANVLTF.

This clonotype was detected once. The J gene is TRBJ2-1, the V gene TRBV7-9, with a possible D match to TRBD1 (5 bases). This CDR3 has 14 amino acids. V lost 5 bases and J lost 1, with 9 bases in between. CDR1 is SEHNR and CDR2 is FQNEAQ in the germline V gene (reference sequence). The CDR3 protein is CASSQTESYNEQFF. The CDR3 DNA follows: TGTGCCAGCAGCCAGACAGAGTCCTACAATGAGCAGTTCTTC. The variable domain in full, with the rest retrieved from reference TRBV7-9 and TRBJ2-1, is DTGVSQNPRHKITKRGQNVTFRCDPISEHNRLYWYRQTLGQGPEFLTYFQNEAQLEKSRLLSDRFSAERPKGSFSTLEIQRTEQGDSAMYLCASSQTESYNEQFFGPGTRLTVL.

The chain employs TRBV2 and TRBJ2-2, with D maybe TRBD1 (5 bases). The germline V and J ends were trimmed by 4 bases and 2 bases, with 11 bases remaining between them. From germline, CDR1 is SNHLY and CDR2 FYNNEI. The length of the CDR3 is 15 residues. CDR3 in amino acids: CASSGGRINTGELFF. As DNA, the CDR3 is TGTGCCAGCAGTGGGGGCAGGATCAACACCGGGGAGCTGTTTTTT.

The chain couples TRBV7-9 to TRBJ2-2, with a tentative D call TRBD1 (5 bases). The CDR3 length is 17 residues. CDR1 and CDR2 from the germline V gene are SEHNR and FQNEAQ (reference sequence). V lost 5 bases to trimming and J lost 4 bases, with 20 bases between them. The CDR3 DNA sequence: TGTGCCAGCAGCGGCCAGACAGCCGAATCCTCCACCGGGGAGCTGTTTTTT. Its protein is CASSGQTAESSTGELFF. The whole variable domain, remainder taken from reference TRBV7-9 and TRBJ2-2, is DTGVSQNPRHKITKRGQNVTFRCDPISEHNRLYWYRQTLGQGPEFLTYFQNEAQLEKSRLLSDRFSAERPKGSFSTLEIQRTEQGDSAMYLCASSGQTAESSTGELFFGEGSRLTVL.

This clonotype has just a few counts. This chain connects TRBV6-1 to TRBJ2-7; TRBD1 might be the D (5 bases). This CDR3 is built from 13 residues. V was cut by 5 bases and J by 2 bases, with 10 bases left in between. Germline lookup yields CDR1 MNHNS and CDR2 SASEGT. The CDR3 spells CASSPDSTYEQYV. CDR3 sequence (DNA): TGTGCCAGCAGTCCCGACAGCACCTACGAGCAGTACGTC.

V usage is TRBV7-8 and J usage is TRBJ2-1; 9 bases fit TRBD2. Germline V gene data show CDR1 as SGHVS and CDR2 as FQNEAQ. The CDR3 loop spans 18 amino acids. V shed 6 bases and J 5 bases; nucleotides not matched to a gene: 17. The CDR3 DNA sequence: TGTGCCAGCAGGGTTAAGGGGACTCGGCGGGGGGGGCACAATGAGCAGTTCTTC. This codes for CASRVKGTRRGGHNEQFF.

This clonotype was found once. The V call is TRBV3-1, the J call TRBJ1-1; D remains ambiguous. The CDR3 covers 14 residues. Trimming stripped 1 base from V and 1 base from J, with 7 bases between. Germline V gene sequence: CDR1 LGHDT, CDR2 YNNKEL (reference sequence). The CDR3 sequence is CASSQGPRNTEAFF. The CDR3, as DNA: TGTGCCAGCAGCCAAGGTCCCAGGAACACTGAAGCTTTCTTT. Complete variable domain (other parts from reference TRBV3-1 and TRBJ1-1): DTAVSQTPKYLVTQMGNDKSIKCEQNLGHDTMYWYKQDSKKFLKIMFSYNNKELIINETVPNRFSPKSPDKAHLNLHINSLELGDSAVYFCASSQGPRNTEAFFGQGTRLTVV.

The genes are TRBV20-1 and TRBJ1-1; no clear D gene. CDR3 length: 13 amino acids. The V gene lost 0 bases and the J gene lost 1 base, with 6 bases spanning the gap. Germline V gene sequence: CDR1 DFQATT, CDR2 SNEGSKA (reference sequence). The CDR3, as DNA: TGCAGTGCTAGAGATGCCAGGAACACTGAAGCTTTCTTT. This codes for CSARDARNTEAFF.

This chain uses TRBV20-1 with TRBJ1-2; no clear D. The CDR3 length is 13 residues. The V and J ends lost 7 bases and 4 bases respectively, with 16 bases between them. Germline loops: CDR1 DFQATT, CDR2 SNEGSKA (reference sequence). The CDR3 spells CSGSGLGFYGYTF. The CDR3 coding sequence is TGCAGTGGTAGCGGACTTGGATTCTATGGCTACACCTTC.

The rearrangement joins TRBV30 to TRBJ2-7; D unclear. V was clipped by 5 bases and J by 5 bases, with 13 bases between them. The CDR3 has 12 amino acids. Germline V gene data show CDR1 as GTSNPN and CDR2 as SVGIG (reference sequence). CDR3: CAWSSQFHEQYV. The CDR3 DNA is TGTGCCTGGTCGTCTCAGTTCCACGAGCAGTACGTC.

The chain couples TRBV27 to TRBJ1-6; D is ambiguous. The CDR3 is made up of 14 amino acids. CDR1 and CDR2 from the germline V gene are MNHEY and SMNVEV (reference sequence). Between the trimmed V and J ends, which lost 3 bases and 9 bases, there was a span of 12 bases. CDR3 sequence reads: CASSFGRTRSPLHF. The CDR3 DNA reads TGTGCCAGCAGTTTCGGCAGAACCCGTTCACCCCTCCACTTT.

Here the CDR3 reads CASSLEGTFTYEQYV. CDR3 in DNA: TGTGCCAGCAGCTTAGAAGGGACATTTACCTACGAGCAGTACGTC. V is TRBV7-9 and J is TRBJ2-7; weak D call: TRBD1 (6 bases). The ends were cut back, 1 base at V and 2 bases at J, with 12 bases in the middle. The CDR3 covers 15 residues. CDR1 is SEHNR, CDR2 FQNEAQ, per germline (reference sequence).

The CDR3 spells CASTTHGLAVTDTQYF. The CDR3 coding sequence is TGTGCCAGCACCACTCATGGACTAGCGGTAACAGATACGCAGTATTTT. The V call is TRBV5-6, the J call TRBJ2-3; 10 bases are a match to TRBD2. After removal of 6 bases from V and 3 bases from J, the junction contained 10 bases not matched to a gene. The germline V gene encodes CDR1 SGHDT and CDR2 YYEEEE. This CDR3 is built from 16 residues.

The chain recombines TRBV2 with TRBJ2-1; TRBD1 matches at 8 bases. With V trimmed by 0 bases and J by 0 bases, 1 base remained unmatched. From germline, CDR1 is SNHLY and CDR2 FYNNEI. This CDR3 is 16 amino acids long. This chain's CDR3 is CASSEATGGSYNEQFF. CDR3 nucleotide sequence: TGTGCCAGCAGTGAAGCAACAGGGGGCTCCTACAATGAGCAGTTCTTC. Based on the CDR3 plus reference TRBV2 and TRBJ2-1, the full variable domain is EPEVTQTPSHQVTQMGQEVILRCVPISNHLYFYWYRQILGQKVEFLVSFYNNEISEKSEIFDDQFSVERPDGSNFTLKIRSTKLEDSAMYFCASSEATGGSYNEQFFGPGTRLTVL.

This chain uses TRBV3-1 with TRBJ2-1, with no clear D. With 1 base removed from V and 8 bases from J, the gap between germline ends came to 9 bases. The CDR3 spans 13 residues. Germline CDR1 LGHDT, CDR2 YNNKEL (reference sequence). The CDR3 DNA sequence: TGTGCCAGCAGCCAAGGGCCAGGCGATGAGCAGTTCTTC. This encodes CASSQGPGDEQFF.

The rearrangement links TRBV6-5 to TRBJ2-2; weak D call: TRBD1 (5 bases). V lost 11 bases to trimming and J lost 0 bases, with 13 bases between them. The CDR3 has 14 residues. Germline V lookup: CDR1 MNHEY, CDR2 SVGAGI. CDR3 in amino acids: CAASRVSNTGELFF. CDR3 in DNA: TGTGCCGCAAGCAGGGTATCGAACACCGGGGAGCTGTTTTTT.

J is TRBJ2-1 and V is TRBV29-1; D not resolved. The CDR3 has 13 residues. Germline loops: CDR1 SQVTM, CDR2 ANQGSEA. The ends were cut back, 6 bases at V and 7 bases at J, with 16 bases in the middle. The CDR3 region is CSVLWALDNEQFF. DNA for the CDR3: TGCAGCGTCCTTTGGGCCCTAGATAATGAGCAGTTCTTC.

The chain has TRBV5-1 and TRBJ2-3; possibly TRBD1 for D (6 bases). Trimming took 3 bases from V and 1 from J, leaving 18 bases between them. The CDR3 runs 17 residues. Germline V gene lookup returns CDR1 SGHRS and CDR2 YFSETQ. Here the CDR3 DNA reads TGCGCCAGCAGCTGGAGTTCAGGGGAGTACCGCACAGATACGCAGTATTTT. Its translation is CASSWSSGEYRTDTQYF.